One sample yielded the 6 T cell receptor beta chains listed below, sequenced in a study of Ad26.COV2.S vaccination and SARS-CoV-2 variants. The repertoire was sequenced with immunoSEQ multiplex PCR; TCRdb's copy has only in-frame clones and lacks some. This table has hundreds of thousands of clones, about nine tenths appearing once. The treatment is: around 19 received Ad26.COV2.S at low or high dose, single or two shots; roughly 5 received placebo; per-sample allocation not given. At day 63 after the first vaccine or placebo injection, samples were drawn. The sequences come from peripheral blood, collected in a trial of Ad26.COV2.S vaccine versus placebo. Source of these receptors: a person between 18 and 60 years old who received the Ad26.COV2.S COVID-19 vaccine or a placebo.

This clone was detected only once. This chain uses TRBV4-3 with TRBJ1-2; D is uncertain. V shed 6 bases and J shed 0 bases, with 8 bases lying between them. Germline V gene sequence: CDR1 LGHNA, CDR2 YSLEER. The CDR3 has 13 amino acids. The CDR3 region is CASRSAPNYGYTF. The CDR3 DNA is TGCGCCAGCAGAAGCGCCCCTAACTATGGCTACACCTTC.

This clone occurred once. The chain uses TRBV25-1 and TRBJ1-6; D ambiguous. V dropped 4 bases and J dropped 10 bases, with 11 bases sitting between them. From germline, CDR1 is MGHDK and CDR2 SYGVNS. The CDR3 is 13 amino acids. In nucleotides, the CDR3 is TGTGCCAGCAGTGCGGTTTCCGACTCACCCCTCCACTTT. Translating it yields CASSAVSDSPLHF.

The J gene is TRBJ1-1, the V gene TRBV5-1; 7 bases are shared with TRBD1. V gave up 4 bases and J gave up 2 bases; unmatched junction bases: 5. The CDR3 has 14 residues. CDR1 SGHRS and CDR2 YFSETQ come from the germline V gene. The CDR3 DNA reads TGCGCCAGCAGCGTGGGACAGATCAACACTGAAGCTTTCTTT. Translated: CASSVGQINTEAFF.

This chain connects TRBV19 to TRBJ2-7; D perhaps matches TRBD2 (5 bases). This CDR3 contains 14 residues. V shed 1 base and J shed 3 bases, with 10 bases lying between them. The V gene's germline CDR1 is LNHDA and CDR2 SQIVND (reference sequence). The CDR3 protein is CASSIAPGNYEQYF. The DNA of the CDR3 is TGTGCCAGTAGTATAGCCCCGGGGAACTACGAGCAGTACTTC.

The chain combines TRBV6-5 with TRBJ1-1; weak D call: TRBD1 (5 bases). The CDR3 consists of 15 residues. Looked up from germline, CDR1 is MNHEY and CDR2 is SVGAGI. The V end was cut by 6 bases, the J end by 4 bases, with 18 bases between. The CDR3, as DNA: TGTGCCAGCAGCCGACCCGGACGGGGGGGCACTGAAGCTTTCTTT. The encoded protein is CASSRPGRGGTEAFF.

The rearrangement links TRBV11-2 to TRBJ2-1; perhaps TRBD2 as D (5 bases). The V and J ends lost 2 bases and 8 bases respectively, with 25 bases between them. The CDR3 spans 18 residues. CDR1 SGHAT and CDR2 FQNNGV come from the germline V gene. The CDR3 DNA follows: TGTGCCAGCAGCTTAAGGTATATCCTAGCTTATTCGGAAGATGAGCAGTTCTTC. It translates to CASSLRYILAYSEDEQFF.